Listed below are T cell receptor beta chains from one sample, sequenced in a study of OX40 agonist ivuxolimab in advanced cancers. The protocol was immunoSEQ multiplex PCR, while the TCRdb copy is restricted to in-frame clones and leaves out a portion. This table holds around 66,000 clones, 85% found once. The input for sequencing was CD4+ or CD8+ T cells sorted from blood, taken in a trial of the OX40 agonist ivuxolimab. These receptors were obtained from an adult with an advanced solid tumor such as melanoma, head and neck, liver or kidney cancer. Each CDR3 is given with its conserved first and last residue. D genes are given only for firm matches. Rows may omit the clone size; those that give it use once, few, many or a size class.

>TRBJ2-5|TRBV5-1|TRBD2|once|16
TGCGCCAGCAGCTTGGATCTAGCGGGAGGGCAAGAGACCCAGTACTTC
CASSLDLAGGQETQYF
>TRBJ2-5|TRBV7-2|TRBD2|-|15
TGTGCCAGCAGCTTAGGATCGGGGAGGGAGGAGACCCAGTACTTC
CASSLGSGREETQYF
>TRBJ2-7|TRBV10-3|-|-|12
TGTGCCATCGCGGGGGCCTCCTACGAGCAGTACTTC
CAIAGASYEQYF
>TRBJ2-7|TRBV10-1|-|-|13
TGCGCCAGCAGTGTGGGGGGGCGCGGCGAGCAGTACTTC
CASSVGGRGEQYF
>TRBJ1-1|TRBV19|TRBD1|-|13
TGTGCCAGCACGGGACAGTCGAACACTGAAGCTTTCTTT
CASTGQSNTEAFF
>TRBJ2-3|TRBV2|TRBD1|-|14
TGTGCCAGCAAGACAGGGACAGGGGTAGATACGCAGTATTTT
CASKTGTGVDTQYF
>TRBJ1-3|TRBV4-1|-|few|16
TGCGCCAGCAGCCAACGCGGCACTGCCTCTGGAAACACCATATATTTT
CASSQRGTASGNTIYF
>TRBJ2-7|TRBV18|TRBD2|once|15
TGTGCCAGCTCACCTGCGGGACTAGGGGCGAACGAGCAGTACTTC
CASSPAGLGANEQYF
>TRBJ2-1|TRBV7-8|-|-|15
TGTGCCAGCAGCTTACGACCGATCATTCCAGGGGAGCAGTTCTTC
CASSLRPIIPGEQFF
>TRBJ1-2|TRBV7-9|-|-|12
TGTGCCAGCAGCTTAGACCTCGGTGGCTACACCTTC
CASSLDLGGYTF
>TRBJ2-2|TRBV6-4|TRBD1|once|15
TGTGCCAGGGCCACCGGGACAGCGAACACCGGGGAGCTGTTTTTT
CARATGTANTGELFF
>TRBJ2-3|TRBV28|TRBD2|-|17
TGTGCCAGCAGAAAATTTGGACTAGCGGGATTCACAGATACGCAGTATTTT
CASRKFGLAGFTDTQYF
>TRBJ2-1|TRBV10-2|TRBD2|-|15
TGCGCCAGCAGTGAGTCAGCGGGAGGGTTTTTTAGGCAGTTCTTC
CASSESAGGFFRQFF
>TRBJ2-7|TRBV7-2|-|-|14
TGTGCCAGCAGCTTGGGGCCGAGAGCCTACGAGCAGTACTTC
CASSLGPRAYEQYF
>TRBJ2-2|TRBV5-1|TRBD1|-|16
TGCGCCAGCAGCTTGGCCGGGACAGGGGTAGGCGGGGAGCTGTTTTTT
CASSLAGTGVGGELFF
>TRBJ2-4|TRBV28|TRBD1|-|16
TGTGCCAGCAGTTTAAATGTGGGACAGGGGCGGAACATTCAGTACTTC
CASSLNVGQGRNIQYF
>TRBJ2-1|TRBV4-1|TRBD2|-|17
TGCGCCAGCAGCCAAGACCCCGGGACTAGCGCCTACAATGAGCAGTTCTTC
CASSQDPGTSAYNEQFF
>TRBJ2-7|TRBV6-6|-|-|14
TGTGCCAGCAGTTTGCAACGGCAAAGCTACGAGCAGTACTTC
CASSLQRQSYEQYF
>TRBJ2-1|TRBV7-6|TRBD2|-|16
TGTGCCAGCAGCCCGCGGACTAGCTCTACGTTCGGTGAGCAGTTCTTC
CASSPRTSSTFGEQFF
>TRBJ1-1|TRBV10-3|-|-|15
TGTGCCATCAGTGAGTCGAAAGGGAAGAACACTGAAGCTTTCTTT
CAISESKGKNTEAFF
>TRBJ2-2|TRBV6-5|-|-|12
TGTGCCAGCAGGGTGAAGGCCGGGGAGCTGTTTTTT
CASRVKAGELFF
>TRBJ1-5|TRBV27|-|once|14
TGTGCCAGCAAGGCCGGGGGCGGGGGTCAGCCCCAGCATTTT
CASKAGGGGQPQHF
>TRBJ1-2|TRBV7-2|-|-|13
TGTGCCAGCAGCTTGGTCGGTACCAGCCATCCCATCTTC
CASSLVGTSHPIF
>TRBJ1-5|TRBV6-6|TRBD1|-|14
TGTGCCAGCAGTGGGACAGGGCCTTATCAGCCCCAGCATTTT
CASSGTGPYQPQHF
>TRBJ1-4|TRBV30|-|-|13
TGTGCCTCCCGCCAGAGGGGTGGGGAAAAACTGTTTTTT
CASRQRGGEKLFF
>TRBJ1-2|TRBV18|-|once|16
TGTGCCAGCTCACCCCGAGGGGGGGAGGCTAACTATGGCTACACCTTC
CASSPRGGEANYGYTF
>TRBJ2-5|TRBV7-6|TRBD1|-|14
TGTGCCAGCAGCTCTGGGACAGGGGTTAGAACCCAGTACTTC
CASSSGTGVRTQYF
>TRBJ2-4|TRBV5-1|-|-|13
TGCGCCAGCAGCTCATTAGCGGAAAACATTCAGTACTTC
CASSSLAENIQYF
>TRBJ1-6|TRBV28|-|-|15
TGTGCCAGCGCTCTTGTGCTGGGGGGCAAATCACCCCTCCACTTT
CASALVLGGKSPLHF
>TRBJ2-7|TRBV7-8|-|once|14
TGTGCCAGCAGCTTAGTCGGCAGGGGAGGCGAGCAGTACTTC
CASSLVGRGGEQYF
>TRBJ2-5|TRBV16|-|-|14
TGTGCCAGCAGCCAATGGGCAAACGGAGAGACCCAGTACTTC
CASSQWANGETQYF
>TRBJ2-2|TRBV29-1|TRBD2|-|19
TGCAGCGTTGTAAGGTCTAGCGGGGGGGTTTCCCATAACACCGGGGAGCTGTTTTTT
CSVVRSSGGVSHNTGELFF
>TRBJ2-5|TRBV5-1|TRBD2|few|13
TGCGCCAGCAGCTTAGCGGGAGGAGAGACCCAGTACTTC
CASSLAGGETQYF
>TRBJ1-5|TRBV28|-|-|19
TGTGCCAGCAGTTTAGGTAGGAGGGACAAGTCTTATAGCAATCAGCCCCAGCATTTT
CASSLGRRDKSYSNQPQHF
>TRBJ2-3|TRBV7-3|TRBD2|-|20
TGTGCCAGCAGTCCCGAGGCCACCGGGACTAGCTGGATTTACACAGATACGCAGTATTTT
CASSPEATGTSWIYTDTQYF
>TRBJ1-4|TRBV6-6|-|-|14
TGTGCCAGCAGTTACGAGATACTGGTTGAAAAACTGTTTTTT
CASSYEILVEKLFF
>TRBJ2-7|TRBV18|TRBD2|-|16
TGTGCCAGCTCACCATCGGCTCGGCTAGCGGGAGAGGAGCAGTACTTC
CASSPSARLAGEEQYF
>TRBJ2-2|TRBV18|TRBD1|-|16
TGTGCCAGCTCGCCGAACGGGACAGGGTTCACCGGGGAGCTGTTTTTT
CASSPNGTGFTGELFF
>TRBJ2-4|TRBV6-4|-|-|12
TGTGCCAGCAGTGACCCGAAAAACATTCAGTACTTC
CASSDPKNIQYF
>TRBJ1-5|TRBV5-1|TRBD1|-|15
TGCGCCAGCAGCCCCGGGGGGACAGCTAATCAGCCCCAGCATTTT
CASSPGGTANQPQHF
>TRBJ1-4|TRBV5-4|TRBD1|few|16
TGTGCCAGCAGCGGGACAGGGGGACGGGCTAATGAAAAACTGTTTTTT
CASSGTGGRANEKLFF
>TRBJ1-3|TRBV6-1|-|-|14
TGTGCCAGCAGTAGAGGGGCCACTGGAAACACCATATATTTT
CASSRGATGNTIYF
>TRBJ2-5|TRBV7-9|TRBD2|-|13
TGTGCCAGCAGCCGGACTAGCGCAGAGACCCAGTACTTC
CASSRTSAETQYF
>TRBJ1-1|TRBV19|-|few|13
TGTGCCAGTAGCAACGGCCGGAACACTGAAGCTTTCTTT
CASSNGRNTEAFF
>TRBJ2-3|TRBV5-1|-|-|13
TGCGCCAGCAGCCACAGGGAGACAGATACGCAGTATTTT
CASSHRETDTQYF
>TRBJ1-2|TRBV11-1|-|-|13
TGTGCCAGCAGCCAGACAGGTGCTTATGGCTACACCTTC
CASSQTGAYGYTF
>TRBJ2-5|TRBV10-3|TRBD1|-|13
TGTGCCATTTCATGGACAGGCCAAGAGACCCAGTACTTC
CAISWTGQETQYF
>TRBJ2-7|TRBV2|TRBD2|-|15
TGTGCCCTCAAGGGGCCGGGGAGCGGGGGCTACGAGCAGTACTTC
CALKGPGSGGYEQYF
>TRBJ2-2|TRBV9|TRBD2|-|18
TGTGCCCGCAGCACCAAGGGGCTAGCGGGGGGGCTCGCCGGGGAGCTGTTTTTT
CARSTKGLAGGLAGELFF
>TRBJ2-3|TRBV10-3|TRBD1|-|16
TGTGCCATCCATGGGACAGCCCAATTGAGCACAGATACGCAGTATTTT
CAIHGTAQLSTDTQYF
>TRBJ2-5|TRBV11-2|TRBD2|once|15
TGTGCCAGCAGGGTGACTAGCGGGGGGGGGCAGACCCAGTACTTC
CASRVTSGGGQTQYF
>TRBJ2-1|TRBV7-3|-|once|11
TGTGCCAGCAGCCAGGGGGGAGAGCAGTTCTTC
CASSQGGEQFF
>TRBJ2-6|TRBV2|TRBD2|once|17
TGTGCCAGCAGGTTCGTCAGCGGGGTCTCTGGGGCCAACGTCCTGACTTTC
CASRFVSGVSGANVLTF
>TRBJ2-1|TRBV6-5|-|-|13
TGTGCCAGCAGGATGGACTCTTACAATGAGCAGTTCTTC
CASRMDSYNEQFF
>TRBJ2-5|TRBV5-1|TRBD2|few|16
TGCGCCAGCAGCTGGACTAGCGGGAGCCGGGGGGAGACCCAGTACTTC
CASSWTSGSRGETQYF
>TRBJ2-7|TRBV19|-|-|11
TGTGCCAGTAGTTCACGGTACGAGCAGTACTTC
CASSSRYEQYF
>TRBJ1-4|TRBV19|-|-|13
TGTGCCAGTAAGACCAGCAATAATGAAAAACTGTTTTTT
CASKTSNNEKLFF
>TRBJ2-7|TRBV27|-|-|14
TGTGCCAGCAGTTTAAATAGGGGGTCCCACGAGCAGTACTTC
CASSLNRGSHEQYF
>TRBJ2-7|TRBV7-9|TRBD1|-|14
TGTGCCAGCAGCTCTTACACAGGGGGTTACGAGCAGTACTTC
CASSSYTGGYEQYF